The clone carrying this T cell receptor (beta chain) has a handful of counts. Positive CCR7 selection of CD45RO-negative cells yielded the naive CD8 cells, and terminally differentiated effector memory CD45RA+ cells were excluded. In the sorted-subset replicate PCRs, roughly 210 ng DNA, 25,000 to 30,000 T cell genomes, was used. Measured with immunoSEQ multiplex PCR; TCRdb has only the in-frame clones, and not every one. The sample records about 680,000 clones, approximately 90% being singletons. These data originate in a study of shared clonotypes between healthy human individuals. Sequencing was carried out using naive CD8+ T cells sorted from blood. This sequence originates from a man aged 30-40 years in good health.

The CDR3 DNA follows: TGTGCCAGCACCCCTGGGGCAGGGATCGAGCAGTACTTC. This translates into CASTPGAGIEQYF. V usage is TRBV6-1 and J usage is TRBJ2-7; a possible D gene is TRBD1 (5 bases). CDR1 is MNHNS, CDR2 SASEGT, per germline. V lost 7 bases and J 6 bases, leaving 16 bases between the germline ends. The CDR3 length is 13 residues.